This entry features one T cell receptor (beta chain) sequence. The data originate from a study of blood T cell repertoires in COVID-19. Method: immunoSEQ multiplex PCR; TCRdb's copy keeps in-frame clones and lacks some. Counted here are 200,000 to 250,000 clones, under 90% occurring once; the ten biggest clones make up 8% to 9%. The source of this sequence is a woman aged 45-59 years with acute COVID-19. Input material: PBMCs or T cells enriched from blood (not recorded which).

The CDR3, as DNA: TGCGCCAGCAGCCGACATCATAGCGGGAGGGCGACAGATACGCAGTATTTT. Its translation is CASSRHHSGRATDTQYF. This chain links TRBV4-3 with TRBJ2-3; 11 nucleotides match TRBD2. Per germline, CDR1 LGHNA and CDR2 YSLEER. The CDR3 length is 17 residues. The J segment lost 3 bases and the V segment lost 4 bases, leaving 9 bases of the junction unmatched.